These 5 T cell receptor beta chains originate from one sample sequenced in a study of T cell repertoires in cytomegalovirus infection. Antigens for these TCRs are unknown. MiXCR, applied by TCRdb to the reads, yields one record per CDR3 protein. The sample consists of around 23,000 distinct CDR3 sequences, roughly 20% of them appearing once. The source was CD8+ T cells from cultured PBMCs, collected from culture after CMV antigen stimulation. Receptors were obtained from a human donor in good health (CMV status not recorded). Some clones in this sample may be carry-over from other donors' samples.

In this sample, this clonotype turned up many times. The junction shows a germline mismatch at one end, possibly a read error. The chain couples TRBV29-1 to TRBJ1-2; weak D call: TRBD1 (6 bases). Germline lookup yields CDR1 SQVTM and CDR2 ANQGSEA. CDR3 size: 12 residues. CDR3 residues: CSAETGYYGYTF. The CDR3 DNA is TGCAGCGCTGAAACAGGGTACTATGGCTACACCTTC.

This clonotype was counted between two and nine times. The genes are TRBV5-6 and TRBJ2-5, with 11 bases that match TRBD2. Germline loops: CDR1 SGHDT, CDR2 YYEEEE. This CDR3 region has 15 residues. V trimming: 4 bases; J trimming: 1 base; junction bases outside the gene matches: 3. The CDR3 loop reads CASSETSGAQETQYF. In DNA form, the CDR3 reads TGTGCCAGCAGCGAGACTAGCGGGGCCCAAGAGACCCAGTACTTC.

Only a few counts were recorded for this clonotype. This chain connects TRBV19 to TRBJ1-2; no clear D gene. The ends were cut back, 6 bases at V and 4 bases at J, with 12 bases in the middle. This CDR3 has 13 amino acids. Germline CDR1 reads LNHDA; CDR2 reads SQIVND (reference sequence). CDR3 coding DNA: TGTGCCAGTAGCCCCGGTCCTACCTATGGCTACACCTTC. Residues: CASSPGPTYGYTF.

The chain has TRBV19 and TRBJ2-7; the D gene could be TRBD1 or TRBD2 (5 bases each). CDR3 length equals 15 residues. Trimming took off 6 bases at V and 0 bases at J, with 15 bases between the two ends. Germline V CDR1 and CDR2: LNHDA, SQIVND (reference sequence). The CDR3 reads CASRPGPGNSYEQYF. CDR3 coding DNA: TGTGCCAGTAGGCCGGGACCAGGCAACTCCTACGAGCAGTACTTC.

This clonotype appeared a few times. V gene TRBV6-2 or TRBV6-3 combines with J gene TRBJ1-5; D not resolved. Looked up from germline, CDR1 is MNHEY and CDR2 is SVGEGT. The V end was cut by 8 bases, the J end by 3 bases, with 5 bases between. This CDR3 spans 11 amino acids. Here the CDR3 DNA reads TGTGCCAGCGGGGTCAATCAGCCCCAGCATTTT. Translated, it gives CASGVNQPQHF.